Described below is a single T cell receptor (beta chain) sequence and its context. The sample originates from a study of response to subunit inactivated influenza vaccine. TCRdb independently ran MiXCR on the RT-PCR reads; one entry per CDR3 protein. The sample contains fewer than 700,000 distinct CDR3 sequences, over 10% of which appear only once. Germline V gene data show CDR1 as KGHDR and CDR2 as SFDVKD. With V trimmed by 4 bases and J by 7 bases, 1 base remained unmatched. The CDR3 has 12 amino acids. The sample in question was PBMCs from blood, obtained 45 days after vaccination. The genes are TRBV24-1 and TRBJ2-3, with 7 bases matching TRBD1. The sequence derives from a man in his forties or fifties who received an inactivated influenza vaccine. Here the CDR3 DNA reads TGTGCCACCAGTGAACAGGGGTATACGCAGTATTTT. It specifies CATSEQGYTQYF.